Following are 21 T cell receptor beta chains from one sample sequenced in a study of monozygotic twins with inflammatory bowel disease. TCRdb re-called the 5' RACE reads and gives one entry per CDR3 protein, without DNA. The table counts 85,000 to 110,000 distinct CDR3 sequences; 1.5% to 2% lies in the top ten. The sample comprised blood. The receptors stem from a human donor with ulcerative colitis or Crohn's disease, or a healthy co-twin of an affected twin (not recorded which).

V and J are TRBV7-2 and TRBJ2-7; as DNA is missing, the TRBD2 call by TCRdb cannot be tested. Germline lookup yields CDR1 SGHTA and CDR2 FQGNSA. The CDR3 contains 14 residues. The CDR3 protein is CASSGAGGTYEQYF.

The chain links TRBV27 to TRBJ2-5; the D call of TRBD1 rests on TCRdb alone, since no DNA is present to check it. Per germline, CDR1 MNHEY and CDR2 SMNVEV (reference sequence). This CDR3 spans 11 amino acids. The CDR3 here is CASRQGWTQYF.

The chain couples TRBV5-5 to TRBJ1-1. The CDR3 extends over 17 amino acids. In germline, CDR1 is SGHKS, CDR2 YYEKEE (reference sequence). CDR3 region: CASSLVGSGGRNTEAFF.

This CDR3 reads CASTLARQETQYF. The chain is built from TRBV7-2 and TRBJ2-5. This CDR3 is 13 amino acids long. Germline-derived CDR1 and CDR2 are SGHTA and FQGNSA.

The chain employs TRBV5-1 and TRBJ2-5; TCRdb names TRBD1, which stays unverified in the absence of DNA. Per germline, CDR1 SGHRS and CDR2 YFSETQ. CDR3 size: 14 residues. The CDR3 reads CASSFRTGQETQYF.

This chain's CDR3 is CSASSGLAGLEQYF. The genes are TRBV20-1 and TRBJ2-7; as DNA is missing, the TRBD2 call by TCRdb cannot be tested. This CDR3 is built from 14 residues. Germline CDR1 is DFQATT and CDR2 is SNEGSKA (reference sequence).

The V gene is TRBV11-2, the J gene TRBJ2-7; without DNA, the TCRdb call of TRBD1 cannot be checked. CDR1 and CDR2 (germline): SGHAT, FQNNGV. The CDR3 is 18 amino acids. The CDR3 protein is CASSPTFRTGGILYEQYF. The variable domain in full, completed from reference TRBV11-2 and TRBJ2-7, reads EAGVAQSPRYKIIEKRQSVAFWCNPISGHATLYWYQQILGQGPKLLIQFQNNGVVDDSQLPKDRFSAERLKGVDSTLKIQPAKLEDSAVYLCASSPTFRTGGILYEQYFGPGTRLTVT.

The CDR3 spells CASSWPHEKLFF. The chain has TRBV5-5 and TRBJ1-4. From germline, CDR1 is SGHKS and CDR2 YYEKEE (reference sequence). The CDR3 is made up of 12 amino acids.

The chain couples TRBV10-2 to TRBJ2-1; without DNA, the TCRdb call of TRBD2 cannot be checked. From germline, CDR1 is WSHSY and CDR2 SAAADI. This CDR3 region has 12 residues. This CDR3 is CASRPSLDEQFF.

The chain uses TRBV9 and TRBJ2-5; TCRdb returns TRBD2, unconfirmable since there is no DNA. Germline loops: CDR1 SGDLS, CDR2 YYNGEE. CDR3 size: 16 residues. The chain's CDR3 is CASSVQAGGLGETQYF. The variable domain in full, with the rest retrieved from reference TRBV9 and TRBJ2-5, is DSGVTQTPKHLITATGQRVTLRCSPRSGDLSVYWYQQSLDQGLQFLIQYYNGEERAKGNILERFSAQQFPDLHSELNLSSLELGDSALYFCASSVQAGGLGETQYFGPGTRLLVL.

The J gene is TRBJ2-1, the V gene TRBV20-1; the TCRdb call, TRBD2, lacks DNA for checking. This CDR3 comprises 15 residues. Germline CDR1 DFQATT, CDR2 SNEGSKA (reference sequence). The chain's CDR3 is CSADYQAGGPDEQFF.

This chain links TRBV5-5 with TRBJ2-2; TCRdb's assignment of TRBD1 cannot be checked, as there is no DNA. CDR1 and CDR2 (germline): SGHKS, YYEKEE (reference sequence). The CDR3 runs to 14 residues. Here the CDR3 reads CASSLRQGGGELFF.

J is TRBJ2-5 and V is TRBV20-1; no DNA is available, so the TRBD2 call from TCRdb remains unchecked. The CDR3 sequence is 14 residues long. Germline CDR1 is DFQATT and CDR2 is SNEGSKA (reference sequence). CDR3: CSAWTGLGKETQYF.

This clonotype is deemed medium-sized by its frequency. The chain combines TRBV30 with TRBJ1-1; TCRdb selects TRBD1, and the lack of DNA leaves this call unchecked. Germline V gives CDR1 GTSNPN, CDR2 SVGIG (reference sequence). The CDR3 consists of 15 residues. CDR3 amino acids: CAFRSLDRRNTEAFF.

The rearrangement joins TRBV20-1 to TRBJ1-6. Germline lookup yields CDR1 DFQATT and CDR2 SNEGSKA (reference sequence). The CDR3 is 13 residues long. The CDR3 protein is CSARVLINSPLHF.

The V and J genes are TRBV7-8 and TRBJ2-2; TCRdb outputs TRBD1, but without DNA this stays unchecked. Germline V lookup: CDR1 SGHVS, CDR2 FQNEAQ. The CDR3 extends over 16 amino acids. CDR3 loop: CASSSRGSVGTGELFF.

The genes are TRBV15 and TRBJ2-7; the D gene TCRdb calls, TRBD1, cannot be checked with no DNA. Germline assignment: CDR1 LNHNV and CDR2 YYDKDF (reference sequence). This CDR3 comprises 15 residues. CDR3 region: CATSMWDRESSEQYF.

V is TRBV7-6 and J is TRBJ2-3; as DNA is missing, the TRBD2 call by TCRdb cannot be tested. Germline V gene lookup returns CDR1 SGHVS and CDR2 FNYEAQ. The CDR3 totals 17 residues. The CDR3 reads CASSFNRAGGPADTQYF. The variable domain in full, completed from reference TRBV7-6 and TRBJ2-3, reads GAGVSQSPRYKVTKRGQDVALRCDPISGHVSLYWYRQALGQGPEFLTYFNYEAQQDKSGLPNDRFSAERPEGSISTLTIQRTEQRDSAMYRCASSFNRAGGPADTQYFGPGTRLTVL.

The rearrangement links TRBV20-1 to TRBJ2-1; TCRdb's D call, TRBD1, is unchecked because there is no DNA. Germline V gene sequence: CDR1 DFQATT, CDR2 SNEGSKA (reference sequence). This CDR3 is built from 13 residues. The CDR3 loop reads CSARGGGVQEQFF.

This chain uses TRBV12-3 or TRBV12-4 with TRBJ2-3; the D gene TCRdb calls, TRBD2, cannot be checked with no DNA. The CDR3 contains 18 residues. The CDR3 here is CASPTTGRNTSIPDTQYF.

V and J are TRBV19 and TRBJ2-5; TCRdb returns TRBD1, unconfirmable since there is no DNA. The germline gives CDR1 LNHDA, CDR2 SQIVND (reference sequence). The CDR3 consists of 17 residues. The CDR3 spells CASSMRMLLGGQETQYF.